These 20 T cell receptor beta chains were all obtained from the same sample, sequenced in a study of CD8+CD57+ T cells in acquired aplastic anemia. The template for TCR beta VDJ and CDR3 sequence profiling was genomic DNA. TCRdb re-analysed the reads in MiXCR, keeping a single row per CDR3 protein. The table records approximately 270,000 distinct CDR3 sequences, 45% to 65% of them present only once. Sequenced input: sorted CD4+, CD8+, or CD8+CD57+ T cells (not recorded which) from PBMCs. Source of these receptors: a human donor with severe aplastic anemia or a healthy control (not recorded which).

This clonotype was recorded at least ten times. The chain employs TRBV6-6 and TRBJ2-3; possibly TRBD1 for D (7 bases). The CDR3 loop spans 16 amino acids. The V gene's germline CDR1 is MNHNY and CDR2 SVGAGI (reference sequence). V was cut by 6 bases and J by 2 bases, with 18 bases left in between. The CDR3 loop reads CASRIRQGGHTDTQYF. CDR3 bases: TGTGCCAGCAGGATAAGGCAGGGGGGACACACAGATACGCAGTATTTT.

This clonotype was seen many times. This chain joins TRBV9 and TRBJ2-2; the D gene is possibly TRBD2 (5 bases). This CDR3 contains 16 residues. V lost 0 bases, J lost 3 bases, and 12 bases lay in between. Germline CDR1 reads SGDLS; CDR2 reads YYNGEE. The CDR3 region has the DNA TGTGCCAGCAGCGTAGGGGCCCCCGGGGACACCGGGGAGCTGTTTTTT. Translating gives CASSVGAPGDTGELFF.

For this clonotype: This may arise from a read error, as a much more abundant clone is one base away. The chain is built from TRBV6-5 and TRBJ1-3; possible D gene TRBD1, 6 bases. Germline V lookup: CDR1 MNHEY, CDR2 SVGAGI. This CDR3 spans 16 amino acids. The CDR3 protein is CASSYRQAVSGNAIYF. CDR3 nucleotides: TGTGCCAGCAGTTACCGACAGGCAGTTTCTGGAAACGCCATATATTTT.

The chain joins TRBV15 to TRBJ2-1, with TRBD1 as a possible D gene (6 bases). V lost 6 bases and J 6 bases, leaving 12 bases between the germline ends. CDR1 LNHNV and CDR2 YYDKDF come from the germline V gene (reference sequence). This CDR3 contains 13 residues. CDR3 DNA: TGTGCCACCAGACAGGGTGAGGGCAATGAGCAGTTCTTC. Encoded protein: CATRQGEGNEQFF.

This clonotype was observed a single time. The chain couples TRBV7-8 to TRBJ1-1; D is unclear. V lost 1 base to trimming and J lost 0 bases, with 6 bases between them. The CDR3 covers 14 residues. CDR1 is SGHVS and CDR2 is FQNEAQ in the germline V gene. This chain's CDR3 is CASSLEAVNTEAFF. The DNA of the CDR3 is TGTGCCAGCAGCTTAGAGGCGGTGAACACTGAAGCTTTCTTT.

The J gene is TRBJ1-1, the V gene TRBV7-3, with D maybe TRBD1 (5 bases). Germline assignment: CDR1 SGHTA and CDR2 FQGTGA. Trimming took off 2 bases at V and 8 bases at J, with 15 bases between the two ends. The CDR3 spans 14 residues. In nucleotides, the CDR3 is TGTGCCAGCAGCTTAGGGGCCAGGGTGAGGGAAGCTTTCTTT. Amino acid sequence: CASSLGARVREAFF.

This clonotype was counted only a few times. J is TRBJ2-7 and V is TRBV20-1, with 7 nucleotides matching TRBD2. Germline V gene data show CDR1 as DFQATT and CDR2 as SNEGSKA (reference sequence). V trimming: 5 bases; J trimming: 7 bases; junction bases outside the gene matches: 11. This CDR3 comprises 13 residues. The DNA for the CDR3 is TGCAGTGCTGACGGGACTACTACGAGGGAGCAGTACTTC. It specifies CSADGTTTREQYF.

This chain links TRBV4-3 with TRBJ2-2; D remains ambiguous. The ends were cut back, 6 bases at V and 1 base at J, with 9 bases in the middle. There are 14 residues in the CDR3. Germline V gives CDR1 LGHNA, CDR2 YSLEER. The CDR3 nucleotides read TGCGCCAGCAGTCGGGCTGTGAACACCGGGGAGCTGTTTTTT. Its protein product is CASSRAVNTGELFF.

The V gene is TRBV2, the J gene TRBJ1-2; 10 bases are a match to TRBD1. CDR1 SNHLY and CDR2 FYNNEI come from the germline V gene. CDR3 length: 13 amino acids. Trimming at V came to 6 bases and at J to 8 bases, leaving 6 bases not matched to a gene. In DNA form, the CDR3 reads TGTGCCAGCAGGGCCGACAGGGGGCTCGGCTACACCTTC. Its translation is CASRADRGLGYTF.

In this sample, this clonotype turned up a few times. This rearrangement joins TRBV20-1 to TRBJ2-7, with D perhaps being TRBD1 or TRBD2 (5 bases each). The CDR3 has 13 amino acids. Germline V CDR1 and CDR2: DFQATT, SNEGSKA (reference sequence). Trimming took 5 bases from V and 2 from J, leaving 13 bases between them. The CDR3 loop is CSALRDGTYEQYF. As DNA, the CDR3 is TGCAGTGCTCTCCGGGACGGGACCTACGAGCAGTACTTC.

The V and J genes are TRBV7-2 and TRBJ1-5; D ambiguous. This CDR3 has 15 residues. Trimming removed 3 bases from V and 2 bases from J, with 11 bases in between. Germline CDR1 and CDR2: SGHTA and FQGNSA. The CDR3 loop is CASSFVAWGNQPQHF. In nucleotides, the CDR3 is TGTGCCAGCAGCTTCGTCGCTTGGGGCAATCAGCCCCAGCATTTT. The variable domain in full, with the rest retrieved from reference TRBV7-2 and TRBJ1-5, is GAGVSQSPSNKVTEKGKDVELRCDPISGHTALYWYRQSLGQGLEFLIYFQGNSAPDKSGLPSDRFSAERTGGSVSTLTIQRTQQEDSAVYLCASSFVAWGNQPQHFGDGTRLSIL.

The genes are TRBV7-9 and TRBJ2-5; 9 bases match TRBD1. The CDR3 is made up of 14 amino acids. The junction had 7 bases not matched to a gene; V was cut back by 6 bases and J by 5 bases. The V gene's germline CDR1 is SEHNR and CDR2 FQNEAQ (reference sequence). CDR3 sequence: CASSEDRGRETQYF. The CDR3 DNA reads TGTGCCAGCAGTGAGGACAGGGGAAGGGAGACCCAGTACTTC.

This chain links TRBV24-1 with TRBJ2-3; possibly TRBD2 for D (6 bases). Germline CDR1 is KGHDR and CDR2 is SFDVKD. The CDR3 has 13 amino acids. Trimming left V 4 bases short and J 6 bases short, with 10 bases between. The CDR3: CATSEQRADTQYF. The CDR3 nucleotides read TGTGCCACCAGTGAGCAGCGGGCGGATACGCAGTATTTT.

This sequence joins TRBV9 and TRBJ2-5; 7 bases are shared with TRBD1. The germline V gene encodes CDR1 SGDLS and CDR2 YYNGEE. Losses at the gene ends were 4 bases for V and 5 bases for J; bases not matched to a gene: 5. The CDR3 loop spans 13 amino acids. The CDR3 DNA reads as TGTGCCAGCAGCTCAGTGGGACAGGAGACCCAGTACTTC. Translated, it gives CASSSVGQETQYF.

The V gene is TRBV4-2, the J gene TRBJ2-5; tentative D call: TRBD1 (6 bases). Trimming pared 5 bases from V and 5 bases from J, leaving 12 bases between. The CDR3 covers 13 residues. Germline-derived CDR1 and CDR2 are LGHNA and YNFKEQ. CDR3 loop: CASSVGQWETQYF. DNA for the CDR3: TGTGCCAGCAGCGTCGGACAGTGGGAGACCCAGTACTTC.

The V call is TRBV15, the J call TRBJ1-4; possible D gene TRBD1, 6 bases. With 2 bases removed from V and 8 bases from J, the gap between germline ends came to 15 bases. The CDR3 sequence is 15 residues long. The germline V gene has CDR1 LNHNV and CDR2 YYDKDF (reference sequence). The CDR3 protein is CATSRTDSGREKLFF. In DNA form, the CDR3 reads TGTGCCACCAGCAGAACGGACAGTGGGAGAGAAAAACTGTTTTTT.

The CDR3 is CSARDWGGSEQFF. DNA for the CDR3: TGCAGTGCTAGAGATTGGGGGGGAAGTGAGCAGTTCTTC. The chain couples TRBV20-1 to TRBJ2-1, with 7 bases aligning to TRBD2. With 0 bases clipped from V and 9 bases from J, the junction kept 5 bases outside the gene matches. Germline loops: CDR1 DFQATT, CDR2 SNEGSKA (reference sequence). This CDR3 spans 13 amino acids.

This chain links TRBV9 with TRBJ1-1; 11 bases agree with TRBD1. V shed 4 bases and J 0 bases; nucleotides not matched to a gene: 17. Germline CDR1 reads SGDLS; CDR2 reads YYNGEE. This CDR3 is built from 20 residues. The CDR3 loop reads CASSLYSGTGGGWMNTEAFF. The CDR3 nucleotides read TGTGCCAGCAGCCTATACTCCGGGACAGGGGGAGGATGGATGAACACTGAAGCTTTCTTT.

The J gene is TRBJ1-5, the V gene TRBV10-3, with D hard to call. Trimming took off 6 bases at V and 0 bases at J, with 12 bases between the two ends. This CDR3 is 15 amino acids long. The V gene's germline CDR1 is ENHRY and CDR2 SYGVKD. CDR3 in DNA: TGTGCCATCAGCGATGGGAGACTTAGCAATCAGCCCCAGCATTTT. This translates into CAISDGRLSNQPQHF.

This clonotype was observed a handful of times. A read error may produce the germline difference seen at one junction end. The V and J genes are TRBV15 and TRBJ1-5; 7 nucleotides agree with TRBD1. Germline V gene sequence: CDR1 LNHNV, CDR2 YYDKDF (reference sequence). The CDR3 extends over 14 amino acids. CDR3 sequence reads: CATSTGTVNQPQHF. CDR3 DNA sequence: TGTGCCACAAGCACCGGGACAGTTAATCAGCCCCAGCATTTT. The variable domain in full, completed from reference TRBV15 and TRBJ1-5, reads DAMVIQNPRYQVTQFGKPVTLSCSQTLNHNVMYWYQQKSSQAPKLLFHYYDKDFNNEADTPDNFQSRRPNTSFCFLDIRSPGLGDTAMYLCATSTGTVNQPQHFGDGTRLSIL.